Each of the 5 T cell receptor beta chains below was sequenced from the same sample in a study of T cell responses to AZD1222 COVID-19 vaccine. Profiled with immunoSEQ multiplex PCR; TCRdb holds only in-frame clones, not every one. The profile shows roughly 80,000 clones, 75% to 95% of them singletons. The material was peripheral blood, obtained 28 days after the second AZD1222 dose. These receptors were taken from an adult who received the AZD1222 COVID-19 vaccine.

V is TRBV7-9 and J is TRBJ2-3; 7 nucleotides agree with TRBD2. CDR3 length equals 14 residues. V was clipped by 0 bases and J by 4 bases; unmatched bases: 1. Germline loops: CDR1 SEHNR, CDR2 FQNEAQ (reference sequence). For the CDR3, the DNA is TGTGCCAGCAGCTTAGCGGCGGGGGCAGATACGCAGTATTTT. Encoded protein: CASSLAAGADTQYF.

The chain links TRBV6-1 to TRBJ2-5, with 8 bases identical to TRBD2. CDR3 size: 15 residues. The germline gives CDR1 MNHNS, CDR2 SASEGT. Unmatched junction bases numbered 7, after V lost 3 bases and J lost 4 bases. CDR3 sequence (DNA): TGTGCCAGCAGTGAGGAGGGCGGGAGGAGAGAGACCCAGTACTTC. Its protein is CASSEEGGRRETQYF.

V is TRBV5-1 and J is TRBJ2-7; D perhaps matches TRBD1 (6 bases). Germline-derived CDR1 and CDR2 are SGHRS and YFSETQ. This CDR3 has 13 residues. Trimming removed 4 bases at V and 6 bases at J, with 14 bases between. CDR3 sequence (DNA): TGCGCCAGCAGCCCGGACAGACCAAGCGAGCAGTACTTC. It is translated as CASSPDRPSEQYF.

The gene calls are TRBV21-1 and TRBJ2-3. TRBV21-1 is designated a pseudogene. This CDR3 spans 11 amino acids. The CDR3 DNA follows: TGTGCCAGCAGCGAAGTAGATACGCAGTATTTT. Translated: CASSEVDTQYF.

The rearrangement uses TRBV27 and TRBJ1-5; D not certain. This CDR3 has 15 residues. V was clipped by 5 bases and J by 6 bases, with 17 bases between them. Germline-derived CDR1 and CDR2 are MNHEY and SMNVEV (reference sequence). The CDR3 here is CASSPRTARGQPQHF. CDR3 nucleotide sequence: TGTGCCAGCAGTCCACGGACGGCCCGGGGTCAGCCCCAGCATTTT.